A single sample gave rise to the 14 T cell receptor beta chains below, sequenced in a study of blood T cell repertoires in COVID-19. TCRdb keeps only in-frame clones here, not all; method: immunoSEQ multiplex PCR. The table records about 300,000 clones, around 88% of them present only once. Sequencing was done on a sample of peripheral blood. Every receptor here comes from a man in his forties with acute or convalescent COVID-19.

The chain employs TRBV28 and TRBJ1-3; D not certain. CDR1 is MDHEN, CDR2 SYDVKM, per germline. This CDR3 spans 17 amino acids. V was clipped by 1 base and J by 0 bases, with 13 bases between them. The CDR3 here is CASSLFSEGISGNTIYF. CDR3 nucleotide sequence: TGTGCCAGCAGTTTATTCTCAGAGGGAATCTCTGGAAACACCATATATTTT.

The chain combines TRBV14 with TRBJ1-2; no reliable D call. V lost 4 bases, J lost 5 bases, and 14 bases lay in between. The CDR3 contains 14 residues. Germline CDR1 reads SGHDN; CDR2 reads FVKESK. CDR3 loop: CASSLGLTLYGYTF. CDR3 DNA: TGTGCCAGCAGCCTAGGACTTACGCTTTATGGCTACACCTTC.

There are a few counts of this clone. In DNA, the CDR3 is TGTGCCAGCAGTTCGGACAGGGGGCAAGGCTATGGCTACACCTTC. Amino acid sequence: CASSSDRGQGYGYTF. This chain joins TRBV2 and TRBJ1-2, with 11 bases aligning to TRBD1. Germline V gene sequence: CDR1 SNHLY, CDR2 FYNNEI. There are 15 residues in the CDR3. V shed 5 bases and J 4 bases; nucleotides not matched to a gene: 6.

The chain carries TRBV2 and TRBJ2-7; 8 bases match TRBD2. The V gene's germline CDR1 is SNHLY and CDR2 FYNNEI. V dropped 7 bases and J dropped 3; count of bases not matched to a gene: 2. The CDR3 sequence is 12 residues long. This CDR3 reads CASIGGGYEQYF. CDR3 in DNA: TGTGCCAGCATCGGGGGGGGCTACGAGCAGTACTTC.

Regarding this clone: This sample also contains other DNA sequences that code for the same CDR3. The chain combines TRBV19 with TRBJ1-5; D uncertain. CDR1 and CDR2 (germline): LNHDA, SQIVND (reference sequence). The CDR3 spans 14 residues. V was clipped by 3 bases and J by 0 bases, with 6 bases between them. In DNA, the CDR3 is TGTGCCAGTAGTATCAGGTATAGCAATCAGCCCCAGCATTTT. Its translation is CASSIRYSNQPQHF.

CDR3 loop: CASSLTGGGYEQYF. DNA for the CDR3: TGTGCCAGCAGCTTAACGGGGGGTGGCTACGAGCAGTACTTC. The chain employs TRBV7-3 and TRBJ2-7, with D tentatively TRBD2 (6 bases). Deletions cut 0 bases from V and 3 bases from J, with 9 bases between. CDR1 is SGHTA and CDR2 is FQGTGA in the germline V gene. The CDR3 runs to 14 residues.

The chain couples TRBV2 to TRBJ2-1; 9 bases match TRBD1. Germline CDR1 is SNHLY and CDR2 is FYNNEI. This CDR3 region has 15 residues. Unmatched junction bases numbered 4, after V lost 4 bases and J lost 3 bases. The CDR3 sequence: CASSAGQGFYNEQFF. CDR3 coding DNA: TGTGCCAGCAGTGCCGGACAGGGGTTCTACAATGAGCAGTTCTTC.

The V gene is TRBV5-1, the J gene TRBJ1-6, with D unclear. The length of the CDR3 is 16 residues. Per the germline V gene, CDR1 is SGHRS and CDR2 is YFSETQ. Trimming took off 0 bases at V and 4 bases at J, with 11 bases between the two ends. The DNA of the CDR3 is TGCGCCAGCAGCTTGGAGCCTTTACAGTATAATTCACCCCTCCACTTT. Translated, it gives CASSLEPLQYNSPLHF.

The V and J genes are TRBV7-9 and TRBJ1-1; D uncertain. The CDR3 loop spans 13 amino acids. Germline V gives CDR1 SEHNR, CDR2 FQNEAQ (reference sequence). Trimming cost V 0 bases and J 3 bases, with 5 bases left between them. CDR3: CASSLAPDTEAFF. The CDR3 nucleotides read TGTGCCAGCAGCTTAGCGCCGGACACTGAAGCTTTCTTT. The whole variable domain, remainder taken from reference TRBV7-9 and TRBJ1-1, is DTGVSQNPRHKITKRGQNVTFRCDPISEHNRLYWYRQTLGQGPEFLTYFQNEAQLEKSRLLSDRFSAERPKGSFSTLEIQRTEQGDSAMYLCASSLAPDTEAFFGQGTRLTVV.

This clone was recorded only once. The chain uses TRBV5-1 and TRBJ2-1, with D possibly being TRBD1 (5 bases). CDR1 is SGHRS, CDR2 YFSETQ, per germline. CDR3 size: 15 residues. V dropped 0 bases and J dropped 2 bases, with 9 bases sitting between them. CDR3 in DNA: TGCGCCAGCAGCTTGGGTCAGGGCCCCTACAATGAGCAGTTCTTC. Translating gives CASSLGQGPYNEQFF.

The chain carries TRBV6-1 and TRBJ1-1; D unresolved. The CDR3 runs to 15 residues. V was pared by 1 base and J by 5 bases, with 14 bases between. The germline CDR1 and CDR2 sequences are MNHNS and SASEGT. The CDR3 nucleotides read TGTGCCAGCAGTGAAGGTCGTCTGAGAAGAACTGAAGCTTTCTTT. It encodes CASSEGRLRRTEAFF.

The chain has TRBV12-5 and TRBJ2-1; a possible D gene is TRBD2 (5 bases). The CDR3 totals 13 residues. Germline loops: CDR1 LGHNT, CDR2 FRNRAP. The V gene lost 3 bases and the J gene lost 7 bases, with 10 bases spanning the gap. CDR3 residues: CASGFWELNEQFF. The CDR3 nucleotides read TGTGCTAGTGGTTTTTGGGAGTTGAATGAGCAGTTCTTC.

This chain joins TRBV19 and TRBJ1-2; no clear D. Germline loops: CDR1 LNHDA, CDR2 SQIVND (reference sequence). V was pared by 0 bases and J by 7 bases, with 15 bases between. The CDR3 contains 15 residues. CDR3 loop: CASSIEPRPPGGYTF. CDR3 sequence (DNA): TGTGCCAGTAGTATAGAACCGCGGCCCCCGGGTGGCTACACCTTC.

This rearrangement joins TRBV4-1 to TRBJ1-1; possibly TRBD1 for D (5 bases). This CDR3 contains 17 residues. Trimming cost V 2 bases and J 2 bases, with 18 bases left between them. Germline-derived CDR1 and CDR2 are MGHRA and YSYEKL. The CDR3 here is CASSQLFRRGHNTEAFF. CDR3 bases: TGCGCCAGCAGCCAACTTTTCCGGAGGGGCCATAACACTGAAGCTTTCTTT.